This T cell receptor (beta chain) was identified during a study of blood T cell repertoires in COVID-19. Per the original data handling: Reference gene primer amplification gave estimated nucleated cell counts. Only in-frame clones appear in the TCRdb table, and some are missing; sequencing was by immunoSEQ multiplex PCR. That table supplies the V and J calls and clone size; D and trimming were determined from the DNA. The sample contains tens of thousands of clones, 83% of which appear only once. This clone came up once. CDR1 and CDR2 (germline): LGHDT, YNNKEL (reference sequence). The CDR3 runs 14 residues. V was clipped by 4 bases and J by 7 bases, with 14 bases between them.

The chain recombines TRBV3-1 (or the pseudogene TRBV3-2) with TRBJ2-1, with D possibly matching TRBD1 (6 bases). The clonotype originates from a woman over 75 with acute or convalescent COVID-19. The sequenced material came from peripheral blood. In DNA form, the CDR3 reads TGTGCCAGCAGCCTCAGTGGTAGGGGGAATGAGCAGTTCTTC. Translated: CASSLSGRGNEQFF.